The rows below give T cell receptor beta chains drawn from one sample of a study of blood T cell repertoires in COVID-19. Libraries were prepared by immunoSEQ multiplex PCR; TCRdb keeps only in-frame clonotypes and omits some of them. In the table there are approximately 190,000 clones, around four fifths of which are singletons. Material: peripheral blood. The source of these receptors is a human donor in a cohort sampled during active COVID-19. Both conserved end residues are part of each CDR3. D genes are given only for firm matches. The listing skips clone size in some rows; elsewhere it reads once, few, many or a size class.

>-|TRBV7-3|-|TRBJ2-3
CASSSDGGPDTQYF
TGTGCCAGCAGCTCGGACGGGGGGCCAGATACGCAGTATTTT
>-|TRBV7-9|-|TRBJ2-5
CASSLGWKRETQYF
TGTGCCAGCAGCTTAGGATGGAAGCGGGAGACCCAGTACTTC
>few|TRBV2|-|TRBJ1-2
CASSENWAENTF
TGTGCCAGCAGTGAAAATTGGGCCGAGAACACCTTC
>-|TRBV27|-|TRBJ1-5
CASSLKPGQPQHF
TGTGCCAGCAGTTTAAAACCGGGGCAGCCCCAGCATTTT
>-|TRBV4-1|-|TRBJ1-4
CASSQGGLELAKLFF
TGCGCCAGCAGCCAAGGAGGACTTGAACTGGCTAAACTGTTTTTT
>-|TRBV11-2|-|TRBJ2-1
CASSRGTSLMVQFF
TGTGCCAGCAGCCGGGGGACCTCTCTCATGGTGCAGTTCTTC
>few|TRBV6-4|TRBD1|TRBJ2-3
CASSPRTGDTDTQYF
TGTGCCAGCAGCCCCCGGACAGGGGACACAGATACGCAGTATTTT
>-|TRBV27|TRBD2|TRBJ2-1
CASTPGTSGHNEQFF
TGTGCCAGCACTCCGGGGACTAGCGGGCACAATGAGCAGTTCTTC
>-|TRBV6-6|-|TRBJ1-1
CASSYSRRAMNTEAFF
TGTGCCAGCAGTTACTCGCGGAGAGCGATGAACACTGAAGCTTTCTTT
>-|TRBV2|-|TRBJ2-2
CASRAGSANTGELFF
TGTGCCAGCAGGGCGGGGTCCGCGAACACCGGGGAGCTGTTTTTT
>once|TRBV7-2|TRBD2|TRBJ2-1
CASTRSGGAYNEQFF
TGTGCCAGCACCAGAAGCGGGGGGGCCTACAATGAGCAGTTCTTC
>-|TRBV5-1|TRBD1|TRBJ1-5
CASSLDRGGQPQHF
TGCGCCAGCAGCCTCGACAGGGGAGGTCAGCCCCAGCATTTT
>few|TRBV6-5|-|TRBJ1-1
CASMGLQKGGAFF
TGTGCCAGCATGGGGCTACAAAAAGGGGGAGCTTTCTTT
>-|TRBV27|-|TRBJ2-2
CASSLLGAGGELFF
TGTGCCAGCAGTTTATTGGGGGCCGGCGGGGAGCTGTTTTTT
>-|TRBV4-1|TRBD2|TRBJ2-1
CASSQYLAVISSYNEQFF
TGCGCCAGCAGCCAGTACCTAGCGGTTATTAGCTCCTACAATGAGCAGTTCTTC
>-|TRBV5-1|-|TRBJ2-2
CASSWGDTGELFF
TGCGCCAGCAGCTGGGGGGATACCGGGGAGCTGTTTTTT
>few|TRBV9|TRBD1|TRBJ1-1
CASSGRQGMNTEAFF
TGTGCCAGCAGCGGTCGACAGGGAATGAACACTGAAGCTTTCTTT
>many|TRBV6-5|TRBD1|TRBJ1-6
CASSRGTGASPLHF
TGTGCCAGCAGCCGTGGGACAGGGGCTTCACCCCTCCACTTT
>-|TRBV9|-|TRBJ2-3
CASSVQGADTQYF
TGTGCCAGCAGCGTACAGGGCGCAGATACGCAGTATTTT
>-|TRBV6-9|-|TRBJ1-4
CASRKGGAATNEKLFF
TGTGCCAGCAGAAAGGGGGGGGCTGCAACTAATGAAAAACTGTTTTTT
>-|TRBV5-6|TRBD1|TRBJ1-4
CASSSGQGEKLFF
TGTGCCAGCAGCTCGGGACAGGGCGAAAAACTGTTTTTT
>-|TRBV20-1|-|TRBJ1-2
CSASRDYGYTF
TGCAGTGCTTCTCGGGACTATGGCTACACCTTC